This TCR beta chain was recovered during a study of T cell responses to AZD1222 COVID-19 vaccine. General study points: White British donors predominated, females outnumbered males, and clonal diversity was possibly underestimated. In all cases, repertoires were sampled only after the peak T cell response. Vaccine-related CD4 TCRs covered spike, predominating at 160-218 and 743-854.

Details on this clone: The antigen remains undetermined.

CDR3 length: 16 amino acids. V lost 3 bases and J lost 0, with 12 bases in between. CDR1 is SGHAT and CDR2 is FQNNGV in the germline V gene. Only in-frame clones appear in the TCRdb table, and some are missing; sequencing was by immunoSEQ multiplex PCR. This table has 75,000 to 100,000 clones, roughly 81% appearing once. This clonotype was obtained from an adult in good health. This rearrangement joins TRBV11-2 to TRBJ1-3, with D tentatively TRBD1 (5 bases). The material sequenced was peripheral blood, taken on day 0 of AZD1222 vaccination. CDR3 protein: CASSFGKGSSGNTIYF. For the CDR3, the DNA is TGTGCCAGCAGCTTCGGAAAGGGGAGCTCTGGAAACACCATATATTTT.